The T cell receptor beta chain under discussion was sequenced for a study of CD8 T cells in Susac syndrome. RNA totalling roughly 0.45 to 1 ug underwent reverse transcription with random hexamers. Across 54 Vbeta and 13 Jbeta, immunoSEQ multiplex PCR amplified TCR beta CDR3. MiXCR, run by TCRdb on the immunoSEQ multiplex PCR reads, gives a single entry per CDR3 protein. The sample lists more than 65,000 distinct CDR3 sequences; more than 85% were seen once. This CDR3 comprises 12 residues. CDR1 and CDR2 from the germline V gene are ENHRY and SYGVKD. About this clonotype: The junction shows a germline mismatch at one end, possibly a read error.

The clonotype was recovered from a human donor in good health. Specimen: CD8+ T cells from PBMCs. V usage is TRBV10-3 and J usage is TRBJ1-2; D is ambiguous. The DNA for the CDR3 is TGTGCCATCAGTGAGGGGAACTATAGCTACACCTTC. Protein product: CAISEGNYSYTF.